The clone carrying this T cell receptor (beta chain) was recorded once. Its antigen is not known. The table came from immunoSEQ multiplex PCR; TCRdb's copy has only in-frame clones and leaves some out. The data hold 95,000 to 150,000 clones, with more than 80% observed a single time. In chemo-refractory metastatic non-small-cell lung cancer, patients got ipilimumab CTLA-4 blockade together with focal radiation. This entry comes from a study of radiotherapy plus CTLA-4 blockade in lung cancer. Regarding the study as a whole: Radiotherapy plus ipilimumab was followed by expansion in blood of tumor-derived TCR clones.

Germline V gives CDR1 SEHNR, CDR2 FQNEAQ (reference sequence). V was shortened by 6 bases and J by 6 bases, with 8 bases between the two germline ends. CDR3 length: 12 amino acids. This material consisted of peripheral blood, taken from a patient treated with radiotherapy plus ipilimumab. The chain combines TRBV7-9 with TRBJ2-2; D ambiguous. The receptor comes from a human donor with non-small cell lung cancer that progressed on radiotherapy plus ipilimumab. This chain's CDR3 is CASRSRAGELFF. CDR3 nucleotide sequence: TGTGCCAGCAGGTCTAGAGCCGGGGAGCTGTTTTTT.